This TCR beta chain derives from a study of blood T cells in healthy people across ages (dated by TCRdb to about 2015). Broadly, across the study: In model experiments, roughly one uniquely barcoded TCR beta cDNA molecule per two T cells was captured by template switching. To track age-related changes in TCR beta repertoire diversity, the study relied on deep sequencing normalized with unique cDNA molecular identifiers. The donors were divided into four age groups: young (average around 15 years), middle-aged (around 41), aged (under 70) and long-lived (about 80). Two additional independent replicas of 1 million unique cDNA reads from the same blood draw were analyzed for two donors (one aged 18 to 30 and one aged 80 or older).

This clonotype was seen ten or more times. Its antigen has not been determined. The record has no base qualities; no much larger clone is one base away. Libraries came from 5' RACE. Sequencing used an Illumina HiSeq 2500. A second PCR of roughly 7 to 11 cycles was performed with a sample-barcoded 5' primer and a J-beta primer mix. Each TCR beta cDNA molecule received a unique molecular identifier from a template-switch 5' adaptor carrying 12 random nucleotides. Each sample yielded at least 3 million CDR3-containing paired-end reads. First-strand cDNA synthesis was performed from all RNA using the Mint cDNA synthesis kit, with priming by a TRBC-specific oligonucleotide. Following uracil-DNA glycosylase treatment, all cDNA underwent a first 18-cycle PCR with the universal primers M1SS and BC2_uni_R. From the authors' description of their analysis: For normalization, 1 million high-quality reads, each with a distinct molecular identifier, were randomly selected from each sample. Instead of being binned into consensus sequences, reads that shared molecular identifiers were thrown out. MiTCR, run with a Q25 quality threshold and the strictest error-elimination algorithm, handled CDR3 identification, clonotype clustering and error correction. Lower-bound total TCR beta diversity was estimated with a nonparametric unseen species model using Euler transformation. The public reads were quality trimmed at Q25 with fastp and then assembled into clones with MiXCR by TCRdb, keeping productive beta chains. One record per CDR3 amino acid sequence lists the most common genes and DNA. TCRdb's processing, not the study's, gives the V and J calls here. The sample table records some 940,000 distinct CDR3 sequences; about 29% of these occur just once. About 9.4% of the sample belongs to the ten largest clones.

The donors were roughly 40 Caucasian individuals from Russia, aged roughly 6 to 90 years, who were systemically healthy. Approximately 10 milliliters of peripheral blood were collected from each donor into EDTA-treated Vacutainer tubes. PBMCs were isolated by Ficoll-Paque density-gradient centrifugation, with at least 6 million obtained per sample. Total RNA was extracted from PBMCs with Trizol reagent, with at least 6 micrograms obtained per sample. Naive CD45RAhigh/CD27high T cell percentages were measured by flow cytometry on a PBMC aliquot from every donor. The study at large found these results: Compared with the aged group, the long-lived group had more naive CD4+ T cells, fewer expanded clones and increased TCR diversity, a pattern suggesting age selection. As age increased, observed TCR beta diversity per million T cells dropped in a roughly linear way, and a significant reduction was already evident by age about 40. Estimates of total diversity based on one million sequenced T cells were considered lower bounds and underestimates. The percentage of naive T cells measured by flow cytometry correlated strongly with observed TCR beta diversity. Because profiling used bulk unsorted PBMCs, naive and antigen-experienced compartments could not be compared conclusively. Because the CMV infection status of the donors was unknown, age-related changes in expanded clonotypes may potentially have been confounded.

These same records also appear under a second study, on T cells of mothers and their children. Per the second study: The donors were nine systemically healthy Caucasian individuals, made up of three mothers and their six children. cDNA synthesis consumed the entire amount of extracted RNA, loaded at 1.5 ug RNA in each 15 ul reaction. In the second PCR, sample barcodes and 2-4 random nucleotides were introduced via the M1S primer. Over 8 million TCR beta CDR3 reads came from each mother, compared with approximately 3.1 million reads from each child. TCR recombination output is similarly shaped by thymic selection in related and unrelated pairs, with a minor effect exerted by inherited differences. Normalized repertoire overlap was always found to be slightly, but never significantly, higher in related mother-child pairs than in unrelated mother-child pairs. Persistent microchimeric T cell clones were not detected, at a sensitivity of 95 to 100 clones per million clonotypes. In the study, deep NGS was used to compare the TCR beta repertoires of mothers and children, and features distinguishing related mother-child pairs from unrelated individuals were sought. On average, the children were about 12 +/- 4 years old, while the mothers were about 37 +/- 4 years old. Libraries were sequenced on Illumina HiSeq 2000 with 100+100 nt paired-end reads after adapter ligation with NEBNext reagents. To avoid cross-contamination, the mother libraries and the child libraries were prepared a month apart and sequenced in separate runs. Each donor had between roughly 450,000 and 2,100,000 distinct TCR beta clonotypes identified. Naive TCR beta clonotypes were estimated from low-frequency clonotypes matched to each donor's FACS-determined naive share, without sorting.

This sequence originates from a woman aged 40 to 50 in good health. Sequences were obtained from blood.

The base sequence is TGCAGTGCTAGACCTTTGACAGGGGATCTCTACGAGCAGTACTTC. This encodes CSARPLTGDLYEQYF. The chain couples TRBV20-1 to TRBJ2-7; TRBD1 matches 8 bases in the middle. CDR1 and CDR2, looked up from the germline V gene (reference sequence), are DFQATT and SNEGSKA. After removal of 2 bases from V and 3 bases from J, the junction retains 9 bases not matched to a gene. The CDR3 runs 15 amino acids, cysteine and phenylalanine included. Only CDR3 DNA remains: 45 bases, in frame from the first base.